Below are 16 T cell receptor beta chains sequenced from a single sample in a study of beta chain features in type 1 diabetes. Whole-study results and caveats: Moderately but significantly shorter TCRB CDR3s were found in Type 1 diabetes patients in all four CD4+ subsets.

Expressed TCRB transcripts were sequenced, since all the RNA that had been isolated was reverse transcribed. Profiled with immunoSEQ multiplex PCR; TCRdb holds only in-frame clones, not every one. The repertoire holds about 140,000 clones, with approximately 13% as singletons. Their recognized antigens are unknown. The sample comprised central memory CD4+ T cells from blood. The receptors were sampled from a man in his late teens or twenties with type 1 diabetes.

This rearrangement joins TRBV6-6 to TRBJ1-5; a possible D gene is TRBD1 (5 bases). Trimming removed 6 bases at V and 7 bases at J, with 7 bases between. Germline values: CDR1 MNHNY, CDR2 SVGAGI (reference sequence). The CDR3 sequence is 11 residues long. The CDR3 loop reads CASSQGQPQHF. Here the CDR3 DNA reads TGTGCCAGCAGCCAGGGACAGCCCCAGCATTTT.

The rearrangement uses TRBV10-1 and TRBJ1-6; D gene uncertain. Germline CDR1 and CDR2: WNHNN and SYGVQD (reference sequence). The CDR3 runs to 14 residues. V was pared by 3 bases and J by 10 bases, with 13 bases between. The CDR3 bases are TGCGCCAGCAGTGAATACACCCGAGGATCACCCCTCCACTTT. It translates to CASSEYTRGSPLHF.

This sequence joins TRBV2 and TRBJ2-4; 12 bases are a match to TRBD1. V lost 3 bases, J lost 6 bases, and 12 bases stayed unmatched. The germline CDR1 and CDR2 sequences are SNHLY and FYNNEI. This CDR3 has 18 residues. Here the CDR3 reads CASSDRRPGQGAGNIQYF. The CDR3 DNA sequence: TGTGCCAGCAGTGATCGGCGACCGGGACAGGGGGCCGGAAACATTCAGTACTTC.

This clone occurred a few times. The rearrangement uses TRBV5-4 and TRBJ2-1; perhaps TRBD2 as D (7 bases). The germline CDR1 and CDR2 sequences are SGHNT and YYREEE (reference sequence). This CDR3 spans 16 amino acids. Deletions cut 4 bases from V and 5 bases from J, with 19 bases between. The chain's CDR3 is CASSTSYRGANNEQFF. The CDR3 bases are TGTGCCAGCAGCACCTCTTACCGGGGGGCTAACAATGAGCAGTTCTTC.

V and J are TRBV7-9 and TRBJ1-1; D unresolved. The CDR3 is 11 amino acids. V dropped 8 bases and J dropped 4 bases, with 8 bases sitting between them. The V gene's germline CDR1 is SEHNR and CDR2 FQNEAQ (reference sequence). The CDR3 coding sequence is TGTGCCAGCCATCGGGGCACTGAAGCTTTCTTT. It codes for CASHRGTEAFF.

This clone appeared a few times. The chain links TRBV2 to TRBJ1-2, with a tentative D call TRBD1 (5 bases). This CDR3 comprises 14 residues. V lost 2 bases to trimming and J lost 2 bases, with 9 bases between them. The V gene's germline CDR1 is SNHLY and CDR2 FYNNEI. This CDR3 is CASSEQGANYGYTF. The DNA of the CDR3 is TGTGCCAGCAGTGAACAAGGGGCCAACTATGGCTACACCTTC.

This chain joins TRBV5-4 and TRBJ2-1; possible D gene TRBD2, 5 bases. Germline lookup yields CDR1 SGHNT and CDR2 YYREEE (reference sequence). The V end was cut by 4 bases, the J end by 6 bases, with 20 bases between. CDR3 size: 16 residues. CDR3 DNA sequence: TGTGCCAGCAGCCCCGAGGTTGGTAGCGCCTTCAATGAGCAGTTCTTC. It codes for CASSPEVGSAFNEQFF.

A few counts support this clone. V is TRBV29-1 and J is TRBJ2-5, with TRBD2 identical over 13 bases. J was trimmed by 5 bases and V by 8 bases; bases with no gene match: 2. This CDR3 region has 12 residues. Germline CDR1 SQVTM, CDR2 ANQGSEA. CDR3 amino acids: CSTSGGAETQYF. The CDR3 nucleotides read TGCAGCACTAGCGGGGGGGCGGAGACCCAGTACTTC.

The chain has TRBV16 and TRBJ2-2; 8 nucleotides align to TRBD1. V lost 0 bases, J lost 3 bases, and 0 bases stayed unmatched. The CDR3 is made up of 15 amino acids. CDR1 and CDR2 from the germline V gene are KGHSY and FQNENV. The CDR3 here is CASSQSQGDTGELFF. For the CDR3, the DNA is TGTGCCAGCAGCCAATCACAGGGGGACACCGGGGAGCTGTTTTTT.

The J gene is TRBJ2-3, the V gene TRBV5-1; D is uncertain. The CDR3 length is 13 residues. The ends were cut back, 4 bases at V and 1 base at J, with 7 bases in the middle. Germline V gives CDR1 SGHRS, CDR2 YFSETQ. As DNA, the CDR3 is TGCGCCAGCAGCCTATGGGGCACAGATACGCAGTATTTT. Its protein product is CASSLWGTDTQYF.

This chain connects TRBV10-3 to TRBJ2-5; TRBD2 matches 8 bases. CDR3 length equals 13 residues. CDR1 is ENHRY and CDR2 is SYGVKD in the germline V gene. The J segment lost 2 bases and the V segment lost 8 bases, leaving 4 bases of the junction unmatched. Here the CDR3 DNA reads TGTGCCATCTGTTCTAGCGGGCAAGAGACCCAGTACTTC. Translated: CAICSSGQETQYF.

The chain couples TRBV19 to TRBJ1-2; TRBD1 is a possible D gene (6 bases). The CDR3 totals 13 residues. The V and J ends lost 8 bases and 0 bases respectively, with 10 bases between them. CDR1 and CDR2 from the germline V gene are LNHDA and SQIVND (reference sequence). CDR3 DNA: TGTGCCAGTGCCGGGACATCTAACTATGGCTACACCTTC. As protein: CASAGTSNYGYTF.

The chain employs TRBV30 and TRBJ1-1; D gene unclear. V dropped 1 base and J dropped 7 bases, with 13 bases sitting between them. Germline lookup yields CDR1 GTSNPN and CDR2 SVGIG (reference sequence). The CDR3 runs to 13 residues. The CDR3 loop is CAWSGRVRDEAFF. The CDR3, as DNA: TGTGCCTGGAGTGGGCGGGTGCGAGATGAAGCTTTCTTT.

This clone has more than one count but fewer than ten. The chain joins TRBV5-4 to TRBJ2-3; 7 bases fit TRBD2. From germline, CDR1 is SGHNT and CDR2 YYREEE (reference sequence). CDR3 size: 14 residues. The junction had 1 base not matched to a gene; V was cut back by 3 bases and J by 0 bases. The CDR3 is CASSWDYSTDTQYF. CDR3 DNA: TGTGCCAGCAGCTGGGACTACAGCACAGATACGCAGTATTTT.

This clone was observed a few times. This chain joins TRBV18 and TRBJ2-5, with D perhaps TRBD1 (6 bases). Germline V gene lookup returns CDR1 KGHSH and CDR2 LQKENI. CDR3 length: 14 amino acids. The V gene lost 0 bases and the J gene lost 5 bases, with 10 bases spanning the gap. CDR3 amino acids: CASSPPGAGETQYF. CDR3 nucleotide sequence: TGTGCCAGCTCACCACCGGGGGCCGGGGAGACCCAGTACTTC.

This clone occurred a few times. V is TRBV10-3 and J is TRBJ1-1; no definite D call. Per the germline V gene, CDR1 is ENHRY and CDR2 is SYGVKD. Trimming stripped 3 bases from V and 10 bases from J, with 15 bases between. This CDR3 is 13 amino acids long. For the CDR3, the DNA is TGTGCCATCAGTGAAGATGGTCCATCCGGAGCTTTCTTT. Translation gives CAISEDGPSGAFF.